The rows below give T cell receptor beta chains drawn from one sample of a study of monozygotic twins with inflammatory bowel disease. TCRdb re-called the 5' RACE reads; one entry per CDR3 protein, DNA not given. Its table records approximately 330,000 distinct CDR3 sequences. Input material: blood. The origin of the receptors is a human donor with ulcerative colitis or Crohn's disease, or a healthy co-twin of an affected twin (not recorded which). Both conserved end residues are part of each CDR3. Each record gives: V gene, J gene, CDR3 protein.

TRBV29-1	TRBJ1-1	CSISKGGGEAFF
TRBV7-9	TRBJ1-1	CASSSGGPNTEAFF
TRBV6-1	TRBJ1-3	CASSHGLGTGGVVGNTIYF
TRBV7-9	TRBJ2-5	CASSLSDRGLETQYF
TRBV2	TRBJ2-7	CASGAGTGTYEQYF
TRBV7-9	TRBJ1-1	CASSFNRETEAFF
TRBV20-1	TRBJ1-1	CSAREDTYTEAFF
TRBV7-9	TRBJ1-3	CASSSDGQSGNTIYF
TRBV7-2	TRBJ2-1	CASSPSVPPGYNEQFF
TRBV3-1	TRBJ2-7	CASSQVPGQASYEQYF
TRBV25-1	TRBJ2-7	CASSGDRVREQYF
TRBV5-1	TRBJ2-5	CASSLGITQETQYF
TRBV20-1	TRBJ2-5	CSARGSMEGTKRPQETQYF
TRBV15	TRBJ2-7	CATSRETGGGQRYEQYF
TRBV7-9	TRBJ2-7	CASSLGSTGYEQYF
TRBV12-3/TRBV12-4	TRBJ2-3	CASIGTTDTQYF
TRBV6-2/TRBV6-3	TRBJ1-5	CASSYTAVVGGNQPQHF
TRBV3-1	TRBJ2-4	CASSQEAGVKNIQYF
TRBV12-3/TRBV12-4	TRBJ1-1	CASSLKQNTEAFF
TRBV19	TRBJ2-3	CASKDRGLVDTQYF
TRBV24-1	TRBJ2-1	CATSDAPSGDYNEQFF
TRBV7-2	TRBJ1-1	CASSLATGAFTEAFF
TRBV5-1	TRBJ1-4	CARTLDVNEKLFF
TRBV2	TRBJ2-1	CASIASGRANEQFF
TRBV12-3/TRBV12-4	TRBJ2-3	CASSSNSVTQYF
TRBV9	TRBJ2-7	CASSVSDNRRGTHYEQYF
TRBV7-2	TRBJ2-3	CASHSVADLTDTQYF
TRBV20-1	TRBJ2-1	CSARRGSTGNEQFF
TRBV15	TRBJ2-3	CATSRTSGSAGTDTQYF
TRBV7-2	TRBJ2-7	CASSLDGTSGFYEQYF
TRBV7-9	TRBJ2-2	CASSLEFTELFF
TRBV12-3/TRBV12-4	TRBJ2-2	CASSPPRDTGELFF
TRBV30	TRBJ1-1	CAWREGPDTEAFF
TRBV29-1	TRBJ2-3	CSVSGRAGVADTQYF
TRBV18	TRBJ2-3	CASSQTSGADTQYF
TRBV10-3	TRBJ2-7	CAISDLRDESYEQYF
TRBV12-3/TRBV12-4	TRBJ1-5	CASSSRQSDQPQHF
TRBV5-1	TRBJ2-2	CASSLGTGAHTGELFF
TRBV30	TRBJ2-7	CAWIGRGGYEQYF
TRBV4-1	TRBJ1-2	CASSQDLQEVVYGYTF
TRBV20-1	TRBJ2-1	CSAPRPFGGGPNEQFF
TRBV21-1	TRBJ1-5	CASSKGQPQHF
TRBV5-1	TRBJ2-3	CASSLITDTQYF
TRBV20-1	TRBJ2-7	CSASGRLGVSYEQYF
TRBV6-6	TRBJ2-1	CASSKQTGYNEQFF
TRBV28	TRBJ2-4	CASSSQGADIQYF
TRBV5-1	TRBJ2-3	CASSLSAGQADTQYF
TRBV20-1	TRBJ2-2	CSARGERKGELFF
TRBV10-3	TRBJ2-7	CAISPGDPYEQYF
TRBV5-1	TRBJ1-6	CASSAGPEGSPLHF
TRBV30	TRBJ1-1	CAWRWGNTEAFF
TRBV29-1	TRBJ1-1	CSGERGNTEAFF
TRBV3-1	TRBJ1-1	CASSQGWRGRTEAFF
TRBV7-2	TRBJ1-2	CASSLPRDSVYGYTF